This entry features one T cell receptor beta chain sequence. No antigen is known for it. Selected positively for CCR7 and CD45RO-negative, naive CD8 cells excluded terminally differentiated effector memory CD45RA+ cells. Healthy HIV-negative adults with no recent acute infections or vaccinations were recruited as donors. This record comes from a study of shared clonotypes between healthy human individuals. Study conclusions and caveats: Several donors held about 5% of naive CD4 clonotypes in common.

Assay: immunoSEQ multiplex PCR; the TCRdb copy retains only in-frame clones and omits some. The table includes around 2,000,000 clones, roughly 91% detected once. Material: naive CD8+ T cells from PBMCs. The source of this sequence is a man between 18 and 35 years old in good health. Some clones in this sample may be carry-over from other donors' samples.

The CDR3 sequence: CASSMNYADRGNTEAFF. For the CDR3, the DNA is TGTGCCAGTAGTATGAATTACGCCGACAGGGGGAACACTGAAGCTTTCTTT. The V gene is TRBV19, the J gene TRBJ1-1, with TRBD1 matching 8 bases. CDR3 length: 17 amino acids. V lost 3 bases and J lost 1; bases outside the gene matches: 10. The germline gives CDR1 LNHDA, CDR2 SQIVND (reference sequence).